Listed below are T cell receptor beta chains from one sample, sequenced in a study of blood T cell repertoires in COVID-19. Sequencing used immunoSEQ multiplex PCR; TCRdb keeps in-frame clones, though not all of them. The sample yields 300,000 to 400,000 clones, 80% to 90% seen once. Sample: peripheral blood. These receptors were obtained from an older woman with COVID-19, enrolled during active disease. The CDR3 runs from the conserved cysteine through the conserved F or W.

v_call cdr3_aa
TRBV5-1 CASSLDRAENIQYF
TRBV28 CASSLLSQGEKLFF
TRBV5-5 CASESTGTFFSGNTIYF
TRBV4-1 CASSQLQGVPEKLFF
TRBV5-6 CASSFLVPNTEAFF
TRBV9 CASSPGTGIYNEQFF
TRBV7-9 CASRTGLDGYTF
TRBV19 CASSLDSGQPQHF
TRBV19 CASRTAPLEQFF
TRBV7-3 CASSFSPAWGDGYTF
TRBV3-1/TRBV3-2 CASSQDRSNEKLFF
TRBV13 CASSARDRGIYEQYF
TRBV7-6 CASSLVASGTDTQYF
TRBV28 CASSKAGPMGEKLFF
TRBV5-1 CASRLTGGAGNTIYF
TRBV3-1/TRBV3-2 CASRGTGANGYTF
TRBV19 CASSIAGSTDTQYF
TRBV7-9 CASSLASGSGELFF
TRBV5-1 CASRREGSEQFF
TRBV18 CASSPLGQAGTEAFF
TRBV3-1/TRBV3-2 CASSQDLGNTIYF
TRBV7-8 CASSLGTGLNSPLHF
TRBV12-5 CASALGLAGAYNEQFF
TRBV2 CASSADRGQGFLPQHF
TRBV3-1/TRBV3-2 CASSQNRGSYGYTF
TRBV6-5 CASGQGSEAFF
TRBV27 CASSPPQGAYNEQFF
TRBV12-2 CASRFTATLAGGLCTQYF
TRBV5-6 CASSLSGTDLYNEQFF
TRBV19 CASSMRTSGSYNEQFF
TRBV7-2 CASSAPVINTQYF
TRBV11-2 CASSLTGGNEKLFF
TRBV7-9 CASSRRENTEAFF